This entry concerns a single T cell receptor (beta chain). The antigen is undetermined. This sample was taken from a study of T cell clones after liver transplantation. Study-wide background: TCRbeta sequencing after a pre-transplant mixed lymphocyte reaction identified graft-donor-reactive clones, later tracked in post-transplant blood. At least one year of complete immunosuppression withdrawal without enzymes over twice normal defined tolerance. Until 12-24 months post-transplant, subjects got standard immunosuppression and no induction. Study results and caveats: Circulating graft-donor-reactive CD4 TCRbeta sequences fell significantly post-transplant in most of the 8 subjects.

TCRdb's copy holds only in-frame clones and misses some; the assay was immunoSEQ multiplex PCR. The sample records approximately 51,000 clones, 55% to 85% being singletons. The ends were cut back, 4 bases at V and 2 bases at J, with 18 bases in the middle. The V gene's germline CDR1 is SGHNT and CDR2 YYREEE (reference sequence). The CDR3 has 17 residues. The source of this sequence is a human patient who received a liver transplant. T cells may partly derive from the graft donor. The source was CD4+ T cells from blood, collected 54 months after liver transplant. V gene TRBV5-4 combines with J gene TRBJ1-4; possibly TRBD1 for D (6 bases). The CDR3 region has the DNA TGTGCCAGCAGCCCGGACAGTTCCTATTCTACTAATGAAAAACTGTTTTTT. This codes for CASSPDSSYSTNEKLFF.